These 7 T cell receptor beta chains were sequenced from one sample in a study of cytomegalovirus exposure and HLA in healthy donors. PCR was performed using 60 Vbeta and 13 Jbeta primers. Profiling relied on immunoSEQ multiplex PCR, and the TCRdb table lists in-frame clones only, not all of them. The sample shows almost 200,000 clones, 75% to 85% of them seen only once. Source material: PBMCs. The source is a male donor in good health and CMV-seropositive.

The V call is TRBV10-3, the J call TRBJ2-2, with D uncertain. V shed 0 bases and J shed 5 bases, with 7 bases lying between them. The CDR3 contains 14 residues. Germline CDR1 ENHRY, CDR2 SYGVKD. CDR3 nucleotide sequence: TGTGCCATCAGTGAGTCTGAGGTAACCGGGGAGCTGTTTTTT. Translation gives CAISESEVTGELFF.

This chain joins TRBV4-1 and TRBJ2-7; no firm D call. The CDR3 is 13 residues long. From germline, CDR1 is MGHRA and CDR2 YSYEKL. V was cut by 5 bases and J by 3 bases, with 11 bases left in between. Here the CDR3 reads CASSRQADYEQYF. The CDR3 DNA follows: TGCGCCAGCAGCAGGCAGGCCGACTACGAGCAGTACTTC.

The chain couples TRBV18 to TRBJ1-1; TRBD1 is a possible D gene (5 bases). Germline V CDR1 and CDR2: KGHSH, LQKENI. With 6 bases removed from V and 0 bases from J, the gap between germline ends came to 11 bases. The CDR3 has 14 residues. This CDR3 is CASSSGHLNTEAFF. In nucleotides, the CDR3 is TGTGCCAGCTCCTCTGGACATCTGAACACTGAAGCTTTCTTT.

CDR3 DNA sequence: TGTGCCAGCAGTGGGGGACAGGGGGCGAGGGACACTGAAGCTTTCTTT. Amino acid sequence: CASSGGQGARDTEAFF. The chain uses TRBV6-1 and TRBJ1-1; 12 bases are a match to TRBD1. CDR1 is MNHNS, CDR2 SASEGT, per germline. Trimming at V came to 4 bases and at J to 3 bases, leaving 6 bases not matched to a gene. The CDR3 runs 16 residues.

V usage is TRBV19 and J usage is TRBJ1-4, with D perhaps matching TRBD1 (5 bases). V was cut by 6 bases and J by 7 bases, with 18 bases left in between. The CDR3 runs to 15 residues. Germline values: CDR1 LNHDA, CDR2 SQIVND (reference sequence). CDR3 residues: CASREVAGWGEKLFF. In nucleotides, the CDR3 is TGTGCCAGTAGAGAGGTAGCAGGGTGGGGTGAAAAACTGTTTTTT.

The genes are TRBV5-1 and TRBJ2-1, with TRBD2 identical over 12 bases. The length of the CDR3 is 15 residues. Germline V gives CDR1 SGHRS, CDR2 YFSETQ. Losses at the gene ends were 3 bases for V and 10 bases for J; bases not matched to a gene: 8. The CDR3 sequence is CASSWASGGAREQFF. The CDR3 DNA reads TGCGCCAGCAGCTGGGCTAGCGGGGGGGCCAGGGAGCAGTTCTTC.

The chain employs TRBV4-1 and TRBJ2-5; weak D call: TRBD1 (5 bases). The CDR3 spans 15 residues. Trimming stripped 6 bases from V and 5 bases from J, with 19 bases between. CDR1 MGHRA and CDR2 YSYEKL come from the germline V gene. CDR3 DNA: TGCGCCAGCAGGGAGTCTCCCGTTGCAGGGGAGACCCAGTACTTC. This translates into CASRESPVAGETQYF.